This TCR beta chain derives from a study of blood T cell repertoires in COVID-19. Overall study: COVID-19 samples collected from the United States, Italy and Spain covered acute and convalescent phases. The analysed material was cDNA or gDNA that came from T cells, B-cell-depleted T cells, or PBMCs.

Profiling relied on immunoSEQ multiplex PCR, and the TCRdb table lists in-frame clones only, not all of them. The sample lists about 24,000 clones; around 88% were seen once. The V gene lost 3 bases and the J gene lost 9 bases, with 9 bases spanning the gap. The germline CDR1 and CDR2 sequences are MNHNS and SASEGT. The CDR3 is 12 amino acids. This clonotype was obtained from a human donor with acute or convalescent COVID-19. The donor label of this sample is uncertain. Sequencing was performed on peripheral blood. The chain is built from TRBV6-1 and TRBJ2-1; weak D call: TRBD1 (5 bases). DNA of the CDR3: TGTGCCAGCAGTGAGTCGCAGGGTGAGCAGTTCTTC. It codes for CASSESQGEQFF.